The 28 T cell receptor beta chains below were found in one sample sequenced in a study of blood T cell repertoires in COVID-19 (dated by TCRdb to about 2020). Library preparation employed the immunoSEQ multiplex PCR assay. TCRdb's version of the immuneACCESS table is confined to in-frame rearrangements and falls short of the full clone set. An unresolved V gene accounts for under half of the shortfall where checked; the remainder is of unknown origin. Here the sample has about 140,000 clones; around 87% occur a single time. The ten largest clones take up under 6% of the sample. The sequenced sample consisted of peripheral blood. Source of these receptors: a human donor in a cohort sampled during active COVID-19.

The CDR3 here is CASSVMGYGGNEQYF. CDR3 nucleotides: TGTGCCAGCAGTGTTATGGGGTACGGGGGGAACGAGCAGTACTTC. The V call is TRBV27, the J call TRBJ2-7; 7 bases are a match to TRBD2. In germline, CDR1 is MNHEY, CDR2 SMNVEV (reference sequence). This CDR3 is built from 15 residues. V shed 5 bases, J shed 5 bases, and the junction held 12 bases outside the gene matches.

The J gene is TRBJ2-7, the V gene TRBV11-2, with a tentative D call TRBD1 (6 bases). V gave up 5 bases and J gave up 3 bases, with 17 bases separating them. The CDR3 is 15 amino acids. Germline CDR1 SGHAT, CDR2 FQNNGV. The CDR3 DNA is TGTGCCAGCAGCACAAGAAGACAGGATCTCTACGAGCAGTACTTC. Its translation is CASSTRRQDLYEQYF.

The rearrangement uses TRBV5-1 and TRBJ1-2; possibly TRBD1 for D (5 bases). The CDR3 runs 11 residues. Germline V gene data show CDR1 as SGHRS and CDR2 as YFSETQ. With 0 bases removed from V and 8 bases from J, the gap between germline ends came to 5 bases. The chain's CDR3 is CASSLEGGYTF. The CDR3 coding sequence is TGCGCCAGCAGCTTGGAGGGGGGCTACACCTTC.

CDR3 region: CASSVSQLRDTQYF. The CDR3 region has the DNA TGTGCCAGCAGCGTATCCCAACTCCGAGATACGCAGTATTTT. The chain employs TRBV9 and TRBJ2-3, with D unresolved. V shed 1 base and J shed 5 bases, with 11 bases lying between them. Germline CDR1 and CDR2: SGDLS and YYNGEE. This CDR3 is built from 14 residues. Using reference TRBV9 and TRBJ2-3 for the parts outside the CDR3, the full variable domain is DSGVTQTPKHLITATGQRVTLRCSPRSGDLSVYWYQQSLDQGLQFLIQYYNGEERAKGNILERFSAQQFPDLHSELNLSSLELGDSALYFCASSVSQLRDTQYFGPGTRLTVL.

The gene calls are TRBV5-4 and TRBJ2-1; 7 nucleotides line up with TRBD2. The CDR3 has 17 residues. Trimming cost V 0 bases and J 4 bases; bases outside gene matches: 10. The V gene's germline CDR1 is SGHNT and CDR2 YYREEE (reference sequence). CDR3 sequence reads: CASSLAGGGTVYNEQFF. The DNA for the CDR3 is TGTGCCAGCAGCTTGGCCGGCGGGGGTACCGTATACAATGAGCAGTTCTTC.

The chain recombines TRBV10-2 with TRBJ2-5; D not resolved. This CDR3 contains 18 residues. Between the trimmed V and J ends, which lost 0 bases and 1 base, there was a span of 18 bases. Germline CDR1 and CDR2: WSHSY and SAAADI. CDR3 residues: CASSESMHSAYSQETQYF. The CDR3 DNA sequence: TGCGCCAGCAGTGAGTCGATGCACTCTGCTTATTCCCAAGAGACCCAGTACTTC.

In nucleotides, the CDR3 is TGTGCCAGCAGACCCGACAGGAACTATGGCTACACCTTC. Translating gives CASRPDRNYGYTF. The chain combines TRBV2 with TRBJ1-2; D may be TRBD1 (6 bases). The length of the CDR3 is 13 residues. V dropped 6 bases and J dropped 2 bases, with 10 bases sitting between them. Germline CDR1 SNHLY, CDR2 FYNNEI.

This clone was seen just once. V is TRBV5-1 and J is TRBJ1-1, with D possibly being TRBD1 (5 bases). The CDR3 has 13 amino acids. Trimming stripped 4 bases from V and 5 bases from J, with 12 bases between. Germline CDR1 SGHRS, CDR2 YFSETQ. In DNA, the CDR3 is TGCGCCAGCAGCAGGACTGGGGGGACTGAAGCTTTCTTT. This gives the protein CASSRTGGTEAFF. The full variable domain, its missing parts supplied by reference TRBV5-1 and TRBJ1-1, is KAGVTQTPRYLIKTRGQQVTLSCSPISGHRSVSWYQQTPGQGLQFLFEYFSETQRNKGNFPGRFSGRQFSNSRSEMNVSTLELGDSALYLCASSRTGGTEAFFGQGTRLTVV.

The chain combines TRBV6-5 with TRBJ2-1; D possibly corresponds to TRBD2 (7 bases). The CDR3 length is 13 residues. Trimming stripped 6 bases from V and 6 bases from J, with 12 bases between. Germline V gene sequence: CDR1 MNHEY, CDR2 SVGAGI. CDR3 in amino acids: CASRGLGGNEQFF. The CDR3 bases are TGTGCCAGCAGAGGACTAGGGGGCAATGAGCAGTTCTTC.

This clone has a single count. This chain links TRBV5-1 with TRBJ2-7; 12 positions agree with TRBD2. The CDR3 totals 16 residues. Germline V CDR1 and CDR2: SGHRS, YFSETQ. V was pared by 4 bases and J by 1 base, with 6 bases of the junction left unmatched. This CDR3 reads CASSLETSGGSYEQYF. DNA of the CDR3: TGCGCCAGCAGCCTGGAGACTAGCGGGGGATCCTACGAGCAGTACTTC.

The CDR3 loop is CASSPRGGLETQYF. The CDR3 coding sequence is TGTGCCAGCTCCCCGCGGGGGGGCTTGGAGACCCAGTACTTC. V usage is TRBV18 and J usage is TRBJ2-5, with 9 nucleotides matching TRBD2. Trimming removed 6 bases from V and 5 bases from J; junction bases left unmatched: 7. Germline CDR1 reads KGHSH; CDR2 reads LQKENI. The CDR3 has 14 residues.

The V and J genes are TRBV7-3 and TRBJ1-6; D is possibly TRBD1 (5 bases). The V end was cut by 2 bases, the J end by 10 bases, with 24 bases between. This CDR3 is built from 18 residues. The germline V gene has CDR1 SGHTA and CDR2 FQGTGA. CDR3 sequence (DNA): TGTGCCAGCAGCTTACGCCACCTTCACAGGACCTTAGGCTCACCCCTCCACTTT. Translation: CASSLRHLHRTLGSPLHF. The full variable domain, with the rest looked up from reference TRBV7-3 and TRBJ1-6, is GAGVSQTPSNKVTEKGKYVELRCDPISGHTALYWYRQSLGQGPEFLIYFQGTGAADDSGLPNDRFFAVRPEGSVSTLKIQRTERGDSAVYLCASSLRHLHRTLGSPLHFGNGTRLTVT.

CDR3 residues: CASSPDRVGTEAFF. DNA of the CDR3: TGTGCCAGCTCGCCGGACAGGGTAGGCACTGAAGCTTTCTTT. V usage is TRBV18 and J usage is TRBJ1-1; 8 bases are shared with TRBD1. Germline CDR1 is KGHSH and CDR2 is LQKENI. CDR3 length: 14 residues. V lost 6 bases to trimming and J lost 4 bases; unmatched junction nucleotides: 7.

The gene calls are TRBV5-6 and TRBJ1-6; the D gene is possibly TRBD1 (6 bases). V lost 3 bases and J 8 bases, leaving 15 bases between the germline ends. There are 15 residues in the CDR3. Germline V CDR1 and CDR2: SGHDT, YYEEEE. In DNA, the CDR3 is TGTGCCAGCAGCTCCCGACAGGAAAATTATTCACCCCTCCACTTT. This codes for CASSSRQENYSPLHF.

The chain uses TRBV20-1 and TRBJ2-5; D is possibly TRBD1 (6 bases). Trimming stripped 3 bases from V and 0 bases from J, with 11 bases between. This CDR3 has 14 amino acids. The germline CDR1 and CDR2 sequences are DFQATT and SNEGSKA (reference sequence). As DNA, the CDR3 is TGCAGTGCTAGTACAGGGTGGTACCAAGAGACCCAGTACTTC. Translation: CSASTGWYQETQYF.

The chain joins TRBV28 to TRBJ1-1; D call uncertain. From germline, CDR1 is MDHEN and CDR2 SYDVKM. The CDR3 totals 12 residues. With 4 bases removed from V and 9 bases from J, the gap between germline ends came to 12 bases. The CDR3 region has the DNA TGTGCCAGCAGTTCCATGGCCCCCCAAGCTTTCTTT. Translation gives CASSSMAPQAFF. Full variable domain (remainder filled in from reference TRBV28 and TRBJ1-1): DVKVTQSSRYLVKRTGEKVFLECVQDMDHENMFWYRQDPGLGLRLIYFSYDVKMKEKGDIPEGYSVSREKKERFSLILESASTNQTSMYLCASSSMAPQAFFGQGTRLTVV.

The rearrangement joins TRBV30 to TRBJ2-2; D is possibly TRBD2 (5 bases). Germline-derived CDR1 and CDR2 are GTSNPN and SVGIG (reference sequence). V was trimmed by 0 bases and J by 4 bases, leaving 9 bases between them. There are 14 residues in the CDR3. CDR3 amino acids: CAWSVGLGTGELFF. Here the CDR3 DNA reads TGTGCCTGGAGTGTAGGACTGGGCACCGGGGAGCTGTTTTTT.

This chain connects TRBV5-1 to TRBJ2-1, with TRBD2 matching over 7 bases. This CDR3 contains 16 residues. Unmatched junction bases numbered 7, after V lost 0 bases and J lost 4 bases. Germline-derived CDR1 and CDR2 are SGHRS and YFSETQ. CDR3 amino acids: CASSLASAGSYNEQFF. In DNA, the CDR3 is TGCGCCAGCAGCTTGGCCTCAGCGGGATCTTACAATGAGCAGTTCTTC.

The chain combines TRBV5-6 with TRBJ2-5; 9 nucleotides align to TRBD1. The CDR3 contains 14 residues. Germline V gene data show CDR1 as SGHDT and CDR2 as YYEEEE. With V trimmed by 4 bases and J by 1 base, 2 bases remained unmatched. CDR3 sequence (DNA): TGTGCCAGCAGCCGGACAGGGGCCCAAGAGACCCAGTACTTC. It codes for CASSRTGAQETQYF.

V and J are TRBV27 and TRBJ2-1, with a tentative D call TRBD2 (6 bases). The CDR3 consists of 16 residues. V dropped 1 base and J dropped 2 bases, with 12 bases sitting between them. Germline V gene data show CDR1 as MNHEY and CDR2 as SMNVEV (reference sequence). DNA of the CDR3: TGTGCCAGCAGTTTATTTGGGCGGGATCCCTACAATGAGCAGTTCTTC. This sequence encodes CASSLFGRDPYNEQFF.

This clone was picked up one time. This chain joins TRBV19 and TRBJ2-7, with D perhaps matching TRBD2 (5 bases). CDR1 is LNHDA and CDR2 is SQIVND in the germline V gene (reference sequence). V lost 6 bases and J lost 0, with 15 bases in between. The CDR3 totals 15 residues. The chain's CDR3 is CASRITSGISYEQYF. DNA of the CDR3: TGTGCCAGTAGGATAACCTCCGGGATCTCCTACGAGCAGTACTTC.

V and J are TRBV25-1 and TRBJ1-2, with D possibly being TRBD1 (5 bases). V shed 5 bases and J shed 4 bases, with 14 bases lying between them. This CDR3 is built from 14 residues. CDR1 MGHDK and CDR2 SYGVNS come from the germline V gene. CDR3 coding DNA: TGTGCCAGCAGTATGGGGGGTAACGGCTATGGCTACACCTTC. Translated, it gives CASSMGGNGYGYTF.

This clone has a single count. The gene calls are TRBV5-1 and TRBJ1-3; TRBD1 aligns across 7 bases. The CDR3 spans 16 residues. The trim removed 0 bases at V and 2 bases at J, leaving 5 bases unmatched. Germline V CDR1 and CDR2: SGHRS, YFSETQ. The CDR3 protein is CASSLGQGLTGNTIYF. The DNA of the CDR3 is TGCGCCAGCAGCTTGGGACAGGGCCTTACTGGAAACACCATATATTTT.

The chain carries TRBV7-9 and TRBJ2-2; 9 bases line up with TRBD1. Per the germline V gene, CDR1 is SEHNR and CDR2 is FQNEAQ (reference sequence). With 2 bases clipped from V and 7 bases from J, the junction kept 11 bases outside the gene matches. This CDR3 spans 17 amino acids. The CDR3 protein is CASSLWSTGGSHGELFF. The CDR3 DNA follows: TGTGCCAGCAGCTTATGGTCTACAGGGGGCTCTCACGGGGAGCTGTTTTTT.

The genes are TRBV6-1 and TRBJ2-5, with a weak D call TRBD2 (7 bases). Trimming shortened V by 4 bases and J by 2 bases, and 17 bases separated the two germline ends. This CDR3 is 16 amino acids long. Germline CDR1 MNHNS, CDR2 SASEGT. CDR3 sequence reads: CASSGVAGATQETQYF. The CDR3 nucleotides read TGTGCCAGCAGTGGGGTTGCGGGGGCGACGCAAGAGACCCAGTACTTC.

V and J are TRBV18 and TRBJ2-7, with D maybe TRBD1 (6 bases). Per germline, CDR1 KGHSH and CDR2 LQKENI. The ends were cut back, 4 bases at V and 2 bases at J, with 9 bases in the middle. This CDR3 region has 13 residues. The CDR3 is CASSQGQTYEQYF. CDR3 nucleotides: TGTGCCAGCTCACAAGGACAGACCTACGAGCAGTACTTC.

The table lists this clone with a count of one. The V gene is TRBV6-5, the J gene TRBJ2-1; 9 bases fit TRBD1. The trim removed 6 bases at V and 9 bases at J, leaving 6 bases unmatched. CDR3 length equals 13 residues. Germline V gives CDR1 MNHEY, CDR2 SVGAGI. CDR3 loop: CASRRGTGTEQFF. The DNA of the CDR3 is TGTGCCAGCAGGAGGGGGACAGGGACTGAGCAGTTCTTC.

The chain couples TRBV11-2 to TRBJ2-1; tentative D call: TRBD1 (6 bases). Trimming stripped 4 bases from V and 8 bases from J, with 12 bases between. Germline CDR1 is SGHAT and CDR2 is FQNNGV. This CDR3 contains 13 residues. The CDR3 is CASSSQGTDEQFF. CDR3 in DNA: TGTGCCAGCAGCTCACAGGGTACGGATGAGCAGTTCTTC.